Below, 9 T cell receptor beta chains from the same sample are listed, as sequenced in a study of regulatory T cells in long-lasting Graves disease. As to time point: newly diagnosed GD, antithyroid drugs for less than 3 months. Preparation of the TCR library used RNA extracted from PBMCs. Arm-PCR of CDR3 regions and iRepertoire HTBI primers were the basis on which TCR beta libraries were built. MiXCR, applied by TCRdb to the multiplex PCR reads, yields one record per CDR3 protein. This repertoire shows a few hundred thousand distinct CDR3 sequences, less than 20% found once; its top ten account for around 23%. The sample also formed part of further work on T cells in Graves' hyperthyroidism and ophthalmopathy.

Sample: peripheral blood mononuclear cells (PBMCs), taken at new diagnosis, from a patient treated with antithyroid drugs. These receptors were taken from a woman between 18 and 29 years old with Graves disease.

This clonotype has ten or more counts. This chain connects TRBV18 to TRBJ2-1, with D uncertain. CDR1 KGHSH and CDR2 LQKENI come from the germline V gene. Trimming took 2 bases from V and 6 from J, leaving 20 bases between them. This CDR3 has 17 residues. The CDR3 spells CASSPKAHWVVGNEQFF. CDR3 DNA: TGTGCCAGCTCACCAAAGGCCCACTGGGTCGTTGGCAATGAGCAGTTCTTC.

This clonotype was seen only a few times. The V call is TRBV10-2, the J call TRBJ2-4; TRBD1 or TRBD2 may be the D gene (5 bases each). The germline V gene has CDR1 WSHSY and CDR2 SAAADI. The CDR3 totals 15 residues. V lost 5 bases to trimming and J lost 6 bases, with 17 bases between them. CDR3 DNA: TGCGCCAGCAGTAATCTCGCGGCCGGGGCAAACATTCAGTACTTC. Residues: CASSNLAAGANIQYF.

This clonotype was found a few times. The chain joins TRBV19 to TRBJ2-1; the match to TRBD2 covers 10 bases. The germline CDR1 and CDR2 sequences are LNHDA and SQIVND (reference sequence). The CDR3 has 14 amino acids. The V and J ends lost 7 bases and 7 bases, in that order; junction bases with no gene match: 7. CDR3 bases: TGTGCCAGTACGAGCGGGAGGGCCGGGAATGAGCAGTTCTTC. Translating it yields CASTSGRAGNEQFF.

There are a few counts of this clonotype. The chain has TRBV7-3 and TRBJ2-7, with unresolved D. Trimming shortened V by 5 bases and J by 2 bases, and 16 bases separated the two germline ends. Germline CDR1 reads SGHTA; CDR2 reads FQGTGA. The CDR3 runs 15 residues. In DNA, the CDR3 is TGTGCCAGCAGCCCGACGGTAGCCCCTGCCTACGAGCAGTACTTC. It yields the protein CASSPTVAPAYEQYF.

At least ten counts were recorded for this clonotype. The chain combines TRBV19 with TRBJ1-2; D is unresolved. This CDR3 comprises 12 residues. In germline, CDR1 is LNHDA, CDR2 SQIVND (reference sequence). Trimming stripped 6 bases from V and 1 base from J, with 6 bases between. CDR3 loop: CASSVGNYGYTF. The CDR3, as DNA: TGTGCCAGTAGCGTGGGTAACTATGGCTACACCTTC.

This clonotype came up many times. The chain combines TRBV6-2 or TRBV6-3 with TRBJ2-5; 10 bases line up with TRBD2. Germline CDR1 is MNHEY and CDR2 is SVGEGT. The V segment lost 6 bases and the J segment 4 bases; nucleotides outside the gene matches: 5. The CDR3 has 14 amino acids. For the CDR3, the DNA is TGTGCCAGCAGGCCTAGCGGGAGTGGAGAGACCCAGTACTTC. Its translation is CASRPSGSGETQYF.

This clonotype appeared a single time. This may arise from a read error, as a much more abundant clone is one base away. This CDR3 is missing its conserved last phenylalanine or tryptophan, likely due to a read error. The chain links TRBV2 to TRBJ2-3; 10 bases are shared with TRBD2. Unmatched junction bases numbered 8, after V lost 6 bases and J lost 2 bases. The CDR3 runs to 16 residues. CDR1 and CDR2 (germline): SNHLY, FYNNEI. CDR3 in amino acids: CASRELAGRPTDTQYL. CDR3 DNA: TGTGCCAGCAGGGAACTAGCGGGACGACCCACAGATACGCAGTATCTT.

Many counts were recorded for this clonotype. In DNA form, the CDR3 reads TGTGCCAGCTCACCACCGGTGGGCACAGATACGCAGTATTTT. It specifies CASSPPVGTDTQYF. The chain uses TRBV18 and TRBJ2-3; D not resolved. The germline V gene encodes CDR1 KGHSH and CDR2 LQKENI. With 0 bases removed from V and 1 base from J, the gap between germline ends came to 5 bases. The CDR3 covers 14 residues.

In this sample, this clonotype turned up a few times. This sequence joins TRBV24-1 and TRBJ2-1, with 7 bases matching TRBD2. The CDR3 covers 14 residues. V gave up 5 bases and J gave up 5 bases; unmatched junction bases: 5. Germline V gene lookup returns CDR1 KGHDR and CDR2 SFDVKD. The CDR3 DNA reads as TGTGCCACCAGTGGGCTAGCGGCAAACAATGAGCAGTTCTTC. Translating gives CATSGLAANNEQFF.